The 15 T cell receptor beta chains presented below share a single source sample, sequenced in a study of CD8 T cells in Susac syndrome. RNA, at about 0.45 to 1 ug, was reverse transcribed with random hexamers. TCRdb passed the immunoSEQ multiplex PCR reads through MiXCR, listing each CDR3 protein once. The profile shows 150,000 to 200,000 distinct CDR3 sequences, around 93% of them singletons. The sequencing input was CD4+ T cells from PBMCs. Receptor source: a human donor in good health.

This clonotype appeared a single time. The CDR3: CSASMGQGTDTQYF. The CDR3 DNA reads TGCAGTGCTAGTATGGGACAGGGTACAGATACGCAGTATTTT. The chain joins TRBV20-1 to TRBJ2-3, with TRBD1 identical over 9 bases. Germline values: CDR1 DFQATT, CDR2 SNEGSKA (reference sequence). The J segment lost 3 bases and the V segment lost 3 bases, leaving 4 bases of the junction unmatched. The CDR3 is 14 residues long.

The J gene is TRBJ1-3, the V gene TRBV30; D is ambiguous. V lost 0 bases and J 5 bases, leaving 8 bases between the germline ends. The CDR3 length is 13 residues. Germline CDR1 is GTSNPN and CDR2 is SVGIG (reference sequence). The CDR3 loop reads CAWSVGRRNTIYF. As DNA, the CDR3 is TGTGCCTGGAGTGTAGGTCGAAGAAACACCATATATTTT.

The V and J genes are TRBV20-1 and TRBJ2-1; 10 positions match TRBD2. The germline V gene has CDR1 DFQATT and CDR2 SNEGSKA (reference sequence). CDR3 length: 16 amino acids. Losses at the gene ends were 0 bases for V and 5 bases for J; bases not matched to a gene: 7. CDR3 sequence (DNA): TGCAGTGCTAGAGAGCCCCTAGCGGGGGTTCACAATGAGCAGTTCTTC. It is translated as CSAREPLAGVHNEQFF.

The CDR3 is CASSFARDAEAFF. The CDR3 DNA sequence: TGTGCCAGCAGCTTTGCACGGGACGCTGAAGCTTTCTTT. The V call is TRBV7-6, the J call TRBJ1-1; tentative D call: TRBD1 (5 bases). Trimming removed 3 bases from V and 6 bases from J, with 11 bases in between. The CDR3 consists of 13 residues. Germline-derived CDR1 and CDR2 are SGHVS and FNYEAQ.

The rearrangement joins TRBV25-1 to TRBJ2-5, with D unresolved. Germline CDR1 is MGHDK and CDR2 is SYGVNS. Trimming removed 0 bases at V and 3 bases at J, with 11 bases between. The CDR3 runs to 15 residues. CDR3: CASSEYSGKEETQYF. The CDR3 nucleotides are TGTGCCAGCAGTGAATACAGTGGAAAGGAAGAGACCCAGTACTTC.

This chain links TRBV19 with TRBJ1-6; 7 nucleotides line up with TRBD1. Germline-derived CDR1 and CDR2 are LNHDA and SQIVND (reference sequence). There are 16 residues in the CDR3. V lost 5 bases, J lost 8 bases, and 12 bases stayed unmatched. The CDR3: CASSLFIRDSDSPLHF. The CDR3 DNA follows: TGTGCCAGTAGTCTTTTCATCCGGGACAGTGATTCACCCCTCCACTTT.

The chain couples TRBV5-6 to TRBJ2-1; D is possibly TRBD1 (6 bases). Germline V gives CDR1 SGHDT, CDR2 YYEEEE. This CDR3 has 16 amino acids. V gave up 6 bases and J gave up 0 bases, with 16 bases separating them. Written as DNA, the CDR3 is TGTGCCAGCACCACTGGGGGCCCGAGCTCCTACAATGAGCAGTTCTTC. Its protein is CASTTGGPSSYNEQFF.

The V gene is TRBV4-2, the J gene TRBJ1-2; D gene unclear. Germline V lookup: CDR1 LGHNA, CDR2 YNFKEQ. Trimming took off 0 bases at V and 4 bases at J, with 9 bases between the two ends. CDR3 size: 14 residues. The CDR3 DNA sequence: TGTGCCAGCAGCCAAGACGACAAACTCTATGGCTACACCTTC. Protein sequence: CASSQDDKLYGYTF.

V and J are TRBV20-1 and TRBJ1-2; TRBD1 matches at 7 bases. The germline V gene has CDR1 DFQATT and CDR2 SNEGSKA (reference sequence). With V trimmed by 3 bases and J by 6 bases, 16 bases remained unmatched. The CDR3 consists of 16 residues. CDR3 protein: CSASTMTGRISHGYTF. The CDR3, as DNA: TGCAGTGCTAGTACCATGACAGGGAGGATTTCGCATGGCTACACCTTC.

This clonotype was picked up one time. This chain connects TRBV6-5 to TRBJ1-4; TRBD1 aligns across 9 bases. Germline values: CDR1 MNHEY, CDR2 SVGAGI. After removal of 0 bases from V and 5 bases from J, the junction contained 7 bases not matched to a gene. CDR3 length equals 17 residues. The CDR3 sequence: CASSYSPPGTGNEKLFF. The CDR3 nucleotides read TGTGCCAGCAGTTACTCACCGCCTGGGACAGGGAATGAAAAACTGTTTTTT.

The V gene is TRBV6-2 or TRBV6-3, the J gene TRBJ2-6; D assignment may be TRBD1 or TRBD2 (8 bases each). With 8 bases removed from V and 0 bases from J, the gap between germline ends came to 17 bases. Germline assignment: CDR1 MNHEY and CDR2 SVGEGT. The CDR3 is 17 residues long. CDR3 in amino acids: CASRGGTGNSGANVLTF. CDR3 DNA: TGTGCCAGCCGGGGGGGGACAGGCAACTCTGGGGCCAACGTCCTGACTTTC.

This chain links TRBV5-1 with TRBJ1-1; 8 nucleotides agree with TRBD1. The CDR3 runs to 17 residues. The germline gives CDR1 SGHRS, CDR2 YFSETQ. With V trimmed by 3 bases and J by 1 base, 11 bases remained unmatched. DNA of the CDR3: TGCGCCAGCAGCTCCCCGACAGGGGAAGGGTGGAACACTGAAGCTTTCTTT. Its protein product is CASSSPTGEGWNTEAFF.

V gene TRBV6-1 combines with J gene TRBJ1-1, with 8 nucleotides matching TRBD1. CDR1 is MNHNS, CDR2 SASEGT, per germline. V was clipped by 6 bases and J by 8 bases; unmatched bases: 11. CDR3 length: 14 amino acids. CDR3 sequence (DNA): TGTGCCAGCAGAGATGCCGGACAGGGACGCGAAGCTTTCTTT. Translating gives CASRDAGQGREAFF.

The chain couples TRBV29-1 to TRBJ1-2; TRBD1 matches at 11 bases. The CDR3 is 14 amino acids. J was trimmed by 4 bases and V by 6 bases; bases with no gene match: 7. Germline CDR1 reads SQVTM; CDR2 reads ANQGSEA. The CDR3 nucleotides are TGCAGCGTCGGACAGGGGGCCATGGGCTATGGCTACACCTTC. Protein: CSVGQGAMGYGYTF.

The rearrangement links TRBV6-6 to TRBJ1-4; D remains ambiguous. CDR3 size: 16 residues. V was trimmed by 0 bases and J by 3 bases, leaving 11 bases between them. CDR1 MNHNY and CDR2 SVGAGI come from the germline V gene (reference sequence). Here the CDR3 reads CASSYSGVGANEKLFF. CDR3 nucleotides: TGTGCCAGCAGTTACTCCGGCGTCGGGGCTAATGAAAAACTGTTTTTT.